Given below is one TCR beta chain in context. This sample is part of a study of cytomegalovirus exposure and HLA in healthy donors. Assay: immunoSEQ multiplex PCR; the TCRdb copy retains only in-frame clones and omits some. The table lists 55,000 to 65,000 clones, about 92% of them singletons. This CDR3 is 12 amino acids long. V was shortened by 4 bases and J by 7 bases, with 8 bases between the two germline ends. In germline, CDR1 is MNHEY, CDR2 SMNVEV (reference sequence). The receptor was isolated from a man between 18 and 29 years old in good health and CMV-seronegative. Sequencing was carried out using PBMCs. The chain couples TRBV27 to TRBJ2-1; the D gene is possibly TRBD1 (5 bases). The CDR3 DNA is TGTGCCAGCAGTTCTCCAGGGAATGAGCAGTTCTTC. This translates into CASSSPGNEQFF.